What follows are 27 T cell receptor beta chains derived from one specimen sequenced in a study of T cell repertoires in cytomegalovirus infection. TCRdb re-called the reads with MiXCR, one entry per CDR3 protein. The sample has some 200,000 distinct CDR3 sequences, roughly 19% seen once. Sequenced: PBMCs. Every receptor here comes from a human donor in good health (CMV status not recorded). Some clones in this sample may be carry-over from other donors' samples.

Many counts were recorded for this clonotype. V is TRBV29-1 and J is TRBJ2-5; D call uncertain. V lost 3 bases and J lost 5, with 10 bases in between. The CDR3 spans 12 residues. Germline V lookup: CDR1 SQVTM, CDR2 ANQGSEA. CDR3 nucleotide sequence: TGCAGCGTTGATCCTCGGACGGAGACCCAGTACTTC. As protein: CSVDPRTETQYF.

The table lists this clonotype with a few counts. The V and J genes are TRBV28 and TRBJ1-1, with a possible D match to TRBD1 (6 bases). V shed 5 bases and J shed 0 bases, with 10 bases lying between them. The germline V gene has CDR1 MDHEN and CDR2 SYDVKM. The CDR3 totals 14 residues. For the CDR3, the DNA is TGTGCCAGCAGTGCCGGACAGATGAACACTGAAGCTTTCTTT. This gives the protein CASSAGQMNTEAFF. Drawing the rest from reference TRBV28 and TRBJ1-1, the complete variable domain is DVKVTQSSRYLVKRTGEKVFLECVQDMDHENMFWYRQDPGLGLRLIYFSYDVKMKEKGDIPEGYSVSREKKERFSLILESASTNQTSMYLCASSAGQMNTEAFFGQGTRLTVV.

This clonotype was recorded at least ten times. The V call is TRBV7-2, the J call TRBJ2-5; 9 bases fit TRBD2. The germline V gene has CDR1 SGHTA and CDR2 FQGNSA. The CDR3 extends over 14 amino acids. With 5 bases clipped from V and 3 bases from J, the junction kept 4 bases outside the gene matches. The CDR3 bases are TGTGCCAGCAGCACCGGGACTAGCAAAGAGACCCAGTACTTC. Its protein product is CASSTGTSKETQYF. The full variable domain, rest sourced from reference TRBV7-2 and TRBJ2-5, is GAGVSQSPSNKVTEKGKDVELRCDPISGHTALYWYRQSLGQGLEFLIYFQGNSAPDKSGLPSDRFSAERTGGSVSTLTIQRTQQEDSAVYLCASSTGTSKETQYFGPGTRLLVL.

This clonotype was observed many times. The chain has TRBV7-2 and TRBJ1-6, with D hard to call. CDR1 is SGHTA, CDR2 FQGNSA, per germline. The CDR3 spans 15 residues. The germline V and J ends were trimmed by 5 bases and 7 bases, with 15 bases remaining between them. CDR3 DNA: TGTGCCAGCAGCCTCTCGCGGGAAAGCAATTCACCCCTCCACTTT. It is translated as CASSLSRESNSPLHF. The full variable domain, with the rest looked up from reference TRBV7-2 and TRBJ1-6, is GAGVSQSPSNKVTEKGKDVELRCDPISGHTALYWYRQSLGQGLEFLIYFQGNSAPDKSGLPSDRFSAERTGGSVSTLTIQRTQQEDSAVYLCASSLSRESNSPLHFGNGTRLTVT.

Here the CDR3 DNA reads TGTGCCAGCAGCTTAGCCAGGGTGCTGAACACTGAAGCTTTCTTT. This gives the protein CASSLARVLNTEAFF. The chain uses TRBV7-9 and TRBJ1-1; possible D gene TRBD1, 5 bases. With 0 bases removed from V and 0 bases from J, the gap between germline ends came to 8 bases. Germline V gene sequence: CDR1 SEHNR, CDR2 FQNEAQ (reference sequence). The CDR3 sequence is 15 residues long.

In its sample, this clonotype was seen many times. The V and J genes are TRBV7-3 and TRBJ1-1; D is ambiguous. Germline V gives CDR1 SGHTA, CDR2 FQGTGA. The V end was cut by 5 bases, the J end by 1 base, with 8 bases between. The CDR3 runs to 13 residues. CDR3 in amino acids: CASSTGRNTEAFF. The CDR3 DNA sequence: TGTGCCAGCAGCACGGGGAGGAACACTGAAGCTTTCTTT. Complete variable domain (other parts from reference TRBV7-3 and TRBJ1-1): GAGVSQTPSNKVTEKGKYVELRCDPISGHTALYWYRQSLGQGPEFLIYFQGTGAADDSGLPNDRFFAVRPEGSVSTLKIQRTERGDSAVYLCASSTGRNTEAFFGQGTRLTVV.

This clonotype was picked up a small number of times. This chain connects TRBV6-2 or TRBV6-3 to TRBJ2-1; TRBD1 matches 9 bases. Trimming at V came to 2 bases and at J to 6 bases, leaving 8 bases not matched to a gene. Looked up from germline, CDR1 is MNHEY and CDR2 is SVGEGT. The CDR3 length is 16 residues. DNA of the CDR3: TGTGCCAGCAGTTACGCTTGGACAGGGGCTATCAATGAGCAGTTCTTC. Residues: CASSYAWTGAINEQFF.

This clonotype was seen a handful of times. CDR3 coding DNA: TGTGCCATCAGAAGAACCGGGTCAGAATCGCACTACGAGCAGTACTTC. Protein sequence: CAIRRTGSESHYEQYF. The rearrangement joins TRBV10-3 to TRBJ2-7; D unclear. The germline V gene has CDR1 ENHRY and CDR2 SYGVKD. V gave up 6 bases and J gave up 3 bases, with 21 bases separating them. The CDR3 spans 16 residues.

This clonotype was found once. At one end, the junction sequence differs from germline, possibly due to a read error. The CDR3 DNA sequence: TGTGCCAGCAGTTTTTCGGGGGGGCTGTTTTTT. Its translation: CASSFSGGLFF. The J gene is TRBJ2-2, the V gene TRBV27; 7 positions agree with TRBD2. CDR1 is MNHEY and CDR2 is SMNVEV in the germline V gene (reference sequence). This CDR3 is 11 amino acids long.

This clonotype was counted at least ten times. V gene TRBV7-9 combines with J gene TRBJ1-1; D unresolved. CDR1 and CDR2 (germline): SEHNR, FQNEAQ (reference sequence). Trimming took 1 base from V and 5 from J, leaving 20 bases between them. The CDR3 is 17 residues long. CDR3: CASSLGAGAGLGTEAFF. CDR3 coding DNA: TGTGCCAGCAGCTTAGGCGCCGGAGCGGGATTGGGGACTGAAGCTTTCTTT.

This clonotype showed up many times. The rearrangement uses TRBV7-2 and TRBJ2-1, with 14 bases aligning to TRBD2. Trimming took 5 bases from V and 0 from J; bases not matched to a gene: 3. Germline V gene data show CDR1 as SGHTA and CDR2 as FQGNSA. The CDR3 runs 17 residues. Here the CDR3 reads CASSQGLAGGSYNEQFF. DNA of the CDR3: TGTGCCAGCAGCCAAGGACTAGCGGGGGGCTCCTACAATGAGCAGTTCTTC.

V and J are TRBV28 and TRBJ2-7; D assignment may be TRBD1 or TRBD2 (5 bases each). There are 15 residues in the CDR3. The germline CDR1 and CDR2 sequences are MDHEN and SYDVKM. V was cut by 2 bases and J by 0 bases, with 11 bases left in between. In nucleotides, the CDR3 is TGTGCCAGCAGTTTACGAGGGGCCGTCTCCTACGAGCAGTACTTC. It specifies CASSLRGAVSYEQYF.

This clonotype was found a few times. The CDR3 sequence is CAISESGGLNTEAFF. The CDR3 region has the DNA TGTGCCATCAGTGAGTCTGGGGGATTGAACACTGAAGCTTTCTTT. The genes are TRBV10-3 and TRBJ1-1; D is perhaps TRBD1 (5 bases). CDR1 is ENHRY and CDR2 is SYGVKD in the germline V gene. The CDR3 runs to 15 residues. V gave up 0 bases and J gave up 0 bases, with 8 bases separating them.

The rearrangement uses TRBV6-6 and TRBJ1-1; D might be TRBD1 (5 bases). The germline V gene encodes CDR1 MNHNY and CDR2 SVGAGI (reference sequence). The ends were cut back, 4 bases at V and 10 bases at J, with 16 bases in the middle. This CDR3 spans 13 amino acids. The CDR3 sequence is CASSSGPTARAFF. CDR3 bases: TGTGCCAGCAGTTCGGGACCGACGGCCCGAGCTTTCTTT.

This CDR3 reads CASSKGVDGYGYTF. For the CDR3, the DNA is TGTGCCAGCAGTAAAGGGGTAGACGGCTATGGCTACACCTTC. The rearrangement joins TRBV6-1 to TRBJ1-2, with D tentatively TRBD1 (5 bases). The germline gives CDR1 MNHNS, CDR2 SASEGT. Deletions cut 5 bases from V and 4 bases from J, with 14 bases between. The CDR3 is made up of 14 amino acids.

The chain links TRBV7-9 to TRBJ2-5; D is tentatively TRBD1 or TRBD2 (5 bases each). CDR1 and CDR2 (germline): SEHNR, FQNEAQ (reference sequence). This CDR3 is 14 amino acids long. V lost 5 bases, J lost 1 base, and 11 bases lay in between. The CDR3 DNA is TGTGCCAGCAGCCTTCACGGGGCCCAAGAGACCCAGTACTTC. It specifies CASSLHGAQETQYF.

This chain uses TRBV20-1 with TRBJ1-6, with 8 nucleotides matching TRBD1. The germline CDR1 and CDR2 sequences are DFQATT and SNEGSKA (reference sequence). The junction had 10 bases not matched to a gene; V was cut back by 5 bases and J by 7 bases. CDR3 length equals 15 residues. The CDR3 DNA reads TGCAGTGCTGCCAGCCGCCAGGGGGCCAATTCACCCCTCCACTTT. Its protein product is CSAASRQGANSPLHF.

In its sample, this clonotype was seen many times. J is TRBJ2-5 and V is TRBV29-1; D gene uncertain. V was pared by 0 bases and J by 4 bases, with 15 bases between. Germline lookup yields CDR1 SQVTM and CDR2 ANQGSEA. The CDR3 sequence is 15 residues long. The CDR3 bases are TGCAGCGTTGAAGACCCCATGGCCGCCCGAGAGACCCAGTACTTC. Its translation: CSVEDPMAARETQYF.

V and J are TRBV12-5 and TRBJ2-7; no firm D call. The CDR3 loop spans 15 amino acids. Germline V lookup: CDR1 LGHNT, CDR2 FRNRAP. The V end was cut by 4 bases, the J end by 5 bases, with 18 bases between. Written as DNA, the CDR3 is TGTGCTAGTGGTTCGAACGGCTTTCCATTTGACGAGCAGTACTTC. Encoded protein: CASGSNGFPFDEQYF.

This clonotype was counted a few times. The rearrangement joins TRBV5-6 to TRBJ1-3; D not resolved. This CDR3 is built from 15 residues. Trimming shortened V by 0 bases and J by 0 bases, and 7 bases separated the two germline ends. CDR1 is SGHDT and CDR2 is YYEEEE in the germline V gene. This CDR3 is CASSLAGASGNTIYF. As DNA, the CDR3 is TGTGCCAGCAGCTTGGCGGGAGCCTCTGGAAACACCATATATTTT. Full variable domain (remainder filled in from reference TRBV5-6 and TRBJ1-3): DAGVTQSPTHLIKTRGQQVTLRCSPKSGHDTVSWYQQALGQGPQFIFQYYEEEERQRGNFPDRFSGHQFPNYSSELNVNALLLGDSALYLCASSLAGASGNTIYFGEGSWLTVV.

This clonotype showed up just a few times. CDR3: CASIRGHNEQFF. The CDR3 DNA sequence: TGTGCCAGTATCAGGGGTCACAATGAGCAGTTCTTC. The chain combines TRBV12-3 or TRBV12-4 with TRBJ2-1; TRBD1 might be the D (6 bases). The CDR3 spans 12 residues. Trimming pared 9 bases from V and 5 bases from J, leaving 11 bases between.

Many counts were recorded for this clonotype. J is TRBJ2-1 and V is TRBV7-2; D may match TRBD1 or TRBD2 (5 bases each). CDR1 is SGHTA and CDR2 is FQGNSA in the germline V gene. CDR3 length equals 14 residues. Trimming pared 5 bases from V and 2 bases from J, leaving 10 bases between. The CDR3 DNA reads TGTGCCAGCAGCCGTGGGACGGCCTACAATGAGCAGTTCTTC. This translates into CASSRGTAYNEQFF.

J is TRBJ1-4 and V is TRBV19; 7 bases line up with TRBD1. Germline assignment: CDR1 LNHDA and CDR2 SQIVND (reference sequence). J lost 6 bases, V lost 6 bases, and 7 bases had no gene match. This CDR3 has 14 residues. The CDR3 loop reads CASRRQGADEKLFF. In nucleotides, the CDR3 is TGTGCCAGTAGACGACAGGGAGCAGATGAAAAACTGTTTTTT.

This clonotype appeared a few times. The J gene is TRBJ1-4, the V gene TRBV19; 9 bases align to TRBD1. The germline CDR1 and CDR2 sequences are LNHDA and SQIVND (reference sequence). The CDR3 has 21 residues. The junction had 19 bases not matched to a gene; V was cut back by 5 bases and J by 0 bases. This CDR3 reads CASSPGATGTGHYATNEKLFF. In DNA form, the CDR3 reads TGTGCCAGTAGTCCGGGAGCAACCGGGACAGGGCATTACGCAACTAATGAAAAACTGTTTTTT.

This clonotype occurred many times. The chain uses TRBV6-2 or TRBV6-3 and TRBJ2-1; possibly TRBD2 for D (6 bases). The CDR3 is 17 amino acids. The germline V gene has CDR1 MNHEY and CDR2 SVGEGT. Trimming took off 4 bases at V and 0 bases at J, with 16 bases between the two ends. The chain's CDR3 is CASSLRRAGSSYNEQFF. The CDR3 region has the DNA TGTGCCAGCAGTTTAAGAAGGGCGGGGAGCTCCTACAATGAGCAGTTCTTC.

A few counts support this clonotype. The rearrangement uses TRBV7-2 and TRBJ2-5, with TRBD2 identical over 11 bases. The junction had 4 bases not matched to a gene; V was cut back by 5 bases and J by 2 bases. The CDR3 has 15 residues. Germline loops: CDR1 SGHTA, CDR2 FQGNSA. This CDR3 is CASSGRLAGQETQYF. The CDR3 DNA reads TGTGCCAGCAGCGGCAGACTAGCGGGGCAAGAGACCCAGTACTTC.

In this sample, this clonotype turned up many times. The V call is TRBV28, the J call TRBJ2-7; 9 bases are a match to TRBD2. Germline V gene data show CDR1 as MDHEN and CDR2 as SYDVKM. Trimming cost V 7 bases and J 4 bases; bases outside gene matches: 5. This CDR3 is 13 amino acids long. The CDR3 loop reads CASTAGLAYEQYF. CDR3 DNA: TGTGCCAGCACTGCGGGACTAGCTTACGAGCAGTACTTC.